The sequence of this TCR beta chain was determined in a study of cytomegalovirus exposure and HLA in healthy donors. Study outcomes and limitations: In vitro experiments confirmed that three CMV-associated chains were specific for CMV antigens. Most TCR beta V segments were productive about 90% or about 30% of the time in an earlier analysis. As a later analysis showed, several of the most significant clusters appeared to be linked to common viral pathogens.

Note on this clone: Its specificity is not known.

The primer mix had 60 Vbeta and 13 Jbeta primers. Data came from immunoSEQ multiplex PCR; TCRdb stores just in-frame clones and leaves some out. The repertoire holds 100,000 to 120,000 clones, with over 65% as singletons. Though nominally healthy at sampling, donors likely had unrecorded immune exposures. The CDR3 runs to 17 residues. Germline V gene sequence: CDR1 SGHNT, CDR2 YYREEE (reference sequence). The V end was cut by 3 bases, the J end by 4 bases, with 20 bases between. Sequenced material: PBMCs. This sequence originates from a woman aged 25-40 years in good health and CMV-seronegative. V is TRBV5-4 and J is TRBJ1-3; no clear D gene. The CDR3 coding sequence is TGTGCCAGCAGCTCACCCCCGGGAGGGCAAGAAGGAAACACCATATATTTT. The encoded protein is CASSSPPGGQEGNTIYF.